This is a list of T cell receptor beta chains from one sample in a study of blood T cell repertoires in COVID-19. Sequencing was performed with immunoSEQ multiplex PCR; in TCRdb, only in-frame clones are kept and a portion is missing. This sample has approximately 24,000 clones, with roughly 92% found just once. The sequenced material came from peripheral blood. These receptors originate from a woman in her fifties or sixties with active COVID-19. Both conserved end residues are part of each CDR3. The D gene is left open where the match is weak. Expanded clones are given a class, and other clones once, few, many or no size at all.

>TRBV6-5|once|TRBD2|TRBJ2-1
CASVPGGGSYNEQFF
TGTGCCAGCGTCCCGGGGGGAGGCTCCTACAATGAGCAGTTCTTC
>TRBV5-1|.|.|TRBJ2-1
CASSTDNEQFF
TGCGCCAGCAGCACGGACAATGAGCAGTTCTTC
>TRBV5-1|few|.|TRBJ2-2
CASSPNTGELFF
TGCGCCAGCAGCCCTAACACCGGGGAGCTGTTTTTT
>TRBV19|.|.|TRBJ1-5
CASRSHNQPQHF
TGTGCCAGTAGATCACACAATCAGCCCCAGCATTTT
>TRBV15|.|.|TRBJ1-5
CATSRDPRGSNQPQHF
TGTGCCACCAGCAGAGATCCCCGAGGCAGCAATCAGCCCCAGCATTTT
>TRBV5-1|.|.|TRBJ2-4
CASSLTTNQAKNIQYF
TGCGCCAGCAGTCTTACAACGAATCAAGCCAAAAACATTCAGTACTTC
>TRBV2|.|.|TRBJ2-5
CASSDMGGETQYF
TGTGCCAGCAGTGATATGGGAGGCGAGACCCAGTACTTC
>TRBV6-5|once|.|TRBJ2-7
CGSQPGDTLYEQYF
TGTGGCAGTCAGCCAGGGGACACACTCTACGAGCAGTACTTC
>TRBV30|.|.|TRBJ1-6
CAWSVSTGVGSYNSPLHF
TGTGCCTGGAGTGTAAGCACGGGGGTGGGCTCCTATAATTCACCCCTCCACTTT
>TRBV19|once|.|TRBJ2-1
CASSMLPSYNEQFF
TGTGCCAGTAGTATGCTACCCTCCTACAATGAGCAGTTCTTC
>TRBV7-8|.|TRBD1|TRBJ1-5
CASSLEGRGTQPQHF
TGTGCCAGCAGCTTAGAAGGCAGGGGGACTCAGCCCCAGCATTTT
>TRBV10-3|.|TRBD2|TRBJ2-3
CAAGAWLSGGFTDTQYF
TGTGCCGCCGGGGCGTGGTTAAGCGGGGGATTCACAGATACGCAGTATTTT
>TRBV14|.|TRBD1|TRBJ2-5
CASSQGQGQGVETQYF
TGTGCCAGCAGCCAAGGTCAAGGACAGGGAGTGGAGACCCAGTACTTC
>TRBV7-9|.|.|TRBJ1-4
CASSLDRLSPLGTNEKLFF
TGTGCCAGCAGCCTTGACAGGCTGTCACCTTTGGGAACTAATGAAAAACTGTTTTTT
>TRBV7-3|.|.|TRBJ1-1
CASSIGTVHEAFF
TGTGCCAGCAGCATCGGGACTGTACATGAAGCTTTCTTT
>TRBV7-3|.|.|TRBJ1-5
CASTARPGQMNQPQHF
TGTGCCAGCACCGCCCGCCCCGGACAGATGAATCAGCCCCAGCATTTT
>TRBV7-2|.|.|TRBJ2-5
CASSAYGETQYF
TGTGCCAGCAGCGCATACGGGGAGACCCAGTACTTC
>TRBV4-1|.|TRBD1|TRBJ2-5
CASSQTTGLIQETQYF
TGCGCCAGCAGCCAAACGACAGGGCTTATTCAAGAGACCCAGTACTTC
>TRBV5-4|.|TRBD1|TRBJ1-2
CASSPMTGANGYTF
TGTGCCAGCAGCCCGATGACAGGGGCAAATGGCTACACCTTC
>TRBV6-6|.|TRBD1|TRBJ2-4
CASSQTGGLTKNIQYF
TGTGCCAGCAGTCAGACAGGGGGTCTTACCAAAAACATTCAGTACTTC
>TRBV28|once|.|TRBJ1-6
CASSRGGNNSPLHF
TGTGCCAGCAGTCGGGGTGGGAATAATTCACCCCTCCACTTT
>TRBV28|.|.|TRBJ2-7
CASSKRDRQTYEQYF
TGTGCCAGCAGCAAGCGGGACAGGCAAACCTACGAGCAGTACTTC
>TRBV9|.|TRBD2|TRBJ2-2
CASSMGLAGANTGELFF
TGTGCCAGCAGCATGGGACTAGCGGGGGCGAACACCGGGGAGCTGTTTTTT
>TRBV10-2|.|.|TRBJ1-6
CASSEGGQGNSPLHF
TGCGCCAGCAGTGAGGGAGGGCAGGGAAATTCACCCCTCCACTTT
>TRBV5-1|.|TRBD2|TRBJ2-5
CASSLWEGETQYF
TGCGCCAGCAGCTTGTGGGAGGGGGAGACCCAGTACTTC